The rows below give T cell receptor beta chains drawn from one sample of a study of T cells in Graves' hyperthyroidism and ophthalmopathy. Via MiXCR, TCRdb re-called the multiplex PCR reads, giving one row per CDR3 protein. There are 650,000 to 700,000 distinct CDR3 sequences in the sample; around 15% occur only once, and roughly 16% lies in the top ten. The sequenced material came from blood. The receptor set was obtained from a middle-aged man with Graves' hyperthyroidism. CDR3s include the opening cysteine and the closing phenylalanine or tryptophan. A D gene is named only where the DNA matches it firmly. Some rows mark clone size as missing; the rest say once, few, many or name a class of expanded clone.

DNA,CDR3,D,size,J,V
TGCAGTGCCGACGTTGGACTAGGATCCTACGAGCAGTACTTC,CSADVGLGSYEQYF,TRBD2,few,TRBJ2-7,TRBV20-1
TGTGCCAGCAGCGCCCGTCCCTCTCGCACAGATACGCAGTATTTT,CASSARPSRTDTQYF,.,many,TRBJ2-3,TRBV28
TGTGCCAGCAGCCCGGACGGGGATCAGCCCCAGCATTTT,CASSPDGDQPQHF,.,many,TRBJ1-5,TRBV7-9
TGTGCCAGCAGACCAAGCAATCAGCCCCAGCATTTT,CASRPSNQPQHF,.,many,TRBJ1-5,TRBV2
TGTGCCAGCAGTTTATACAGTGGCACTGAAGCTTTCTTT,CASSLYSGTEAFF,.,.,TRBJ1-1,TRBV28
TGTGCCTGGAGCACAGGGGATAATCAGCCCCAGCATTTT,CAWSTGDNQPQHF,TRBD1,many,TRBJ1-5,TRBV30
TGTGCCAGCAGCGTAGGATCGGGACAGGGGGCCTACAATGAGCAGTTCTTC,CASSVGSGQGAYNEQFF,TRBD1,.,TRBJ2-1,TRBV9
TGCAGTGCTAGCTCCATTGGCCTACAGGGACTTGGTTCACCCCTCCACTTT,CSASSIGLQGLGSPLHF,.,.,TRBJ1-6,TRBV20-1
TGTGCCAGTAGTAAACTAGCGACGACCTACGAGCAGTACTTC,CASSKLATTYEQYF,TRBD2,many,TRBJ2-7,TRBV19
TGTGCCAGCAGCCAACGGGCTGTGGGGGAGCAGTACTTC,CASSQRAVGEQYF,.,few,TRBJ2-7,TRBV16
TGTGCCAGCAGTTTTCGGGGGGCAAGCAATCAGCCCCAGCATTTT,CASSFRGASNQPQHF,.,many,TRBJ1-5,TRBV12-3/TRBV12-4
TGTGCCAGCAGTTACTCCCAAAGCGGGGGGGGCTACGAGCAGTACTTC,CASSYSQSGGGYEQYF,TRBD2,.,TRBJ2-7,TRBV6-5
TGTGCCAGTAGTTTCACAGGGCTCTGGACTGAAGCTTTCTTT,CASSFTGLWTEAFF,.,many,TRBJ1-1,TRBV19
TGTGCCAGCAGTTACACACAGGGGGGGGGGACTGAAGCTTTCTTT,CASSYTQGGGTEAFF,TRBD1,.,TRBJ1-1,TRBV6-5
TGTGCCAGCAGCTTAGCCGGCACCCTGGGGGAGCAGTACTTC,CASSLAGTLGEQYF,.,many,TRBJ2-7,TRBV11-2
TGTGCCAGCCTAGGGCCTCCCCAAGTTACCCAGTACTTC,CASLGPPQVTQYF,.,few,TRBJ2-5,TRBV28
TGTGCCAGTAGTATGTGGCTAGCGATCGAAAATGAGCAGTTCTTC,CASSMWLAIENEQFF,.,many,TRBJ2-1,TRBV19
TGCAGTGCCCCCCTAGCGGGAGAGCGAAACATTCAGTACTTC,CSAPLAGERNIQYF,TRBD2,few,TRBJ2-4,TRBV20-1
TGTGCCACCAGTGAGCCCGCCGCGAGGCGTGTGGGCACCCCATCCTACGAGCAGTACTTC,CATSEPAARRVGTPSYEQYF,.,.,TRBJ2-7,TRBV24-1
TGCGCCAGCAGCCAAGATCGACGTCTCAGTATGGCGGGAGAGGGCGAGCAGTTCTTC,CASSQDRRLSMAGEGEQFF,TRBD2,.,TRBJ2-1,TRBV4-1
TGTGCCGGCAGCTCCGGGACAGGGGCCTACGAGCAGTACTTC,CAGSSGTGAYEQYF,TRBD1,.,TRBJ2-7,TRBV7-9
TGTGCCAGCAGTTCTTTAGCGGGAGTCTACGAGCAGTACTTC,CASSSLAGVYEQYF,TRBD2,many,TRBJ2-7,TRBV27